This T cell receptor (beta chain) was observed in a study of blood T cell repertoires in COVID-19. Looking at the study overall: The United States, Italy and Spain were the sources of the acute and convalescent COVID-19 samples.

In the original workflow: It was from reference gene primer amplification that nucleated cell counts were estimated. Assay used: immunoSEQ multiplex PCR; TCRdb lists only in-frame clones, some missing. D and trimming were read from the DNA, whereas the V and J calls and clone size are those reported in that table. The data show about 270,000 clones, 88% seen once. CDR3 size: 14 residues. CDR1 and CDR2 (germline): SNHLY, FYNNEI. V was pared by 7 bases and J by 4 bases, with 7 bases of the junction left unmatched. Donors of Cohort 3 who recovered were those that had two negative PCRs, clearance, or symptom resolution.

The chain carries TRBV2 and TRBJ2-1; TRBD1 matches at 7 bases. The sequence was collected from a woman between 45 and 60 years old who had recovered from COVID-19. The sample consisted of PBMCs or T cells enriched from blood (not recorded which). CDR3 sequence: CASNRDRGYNEQFF. The CDR3 region has the DNA TGTGCCAGCAATAGGGACAGAGGATACAATGAGCAGTTCTTC.